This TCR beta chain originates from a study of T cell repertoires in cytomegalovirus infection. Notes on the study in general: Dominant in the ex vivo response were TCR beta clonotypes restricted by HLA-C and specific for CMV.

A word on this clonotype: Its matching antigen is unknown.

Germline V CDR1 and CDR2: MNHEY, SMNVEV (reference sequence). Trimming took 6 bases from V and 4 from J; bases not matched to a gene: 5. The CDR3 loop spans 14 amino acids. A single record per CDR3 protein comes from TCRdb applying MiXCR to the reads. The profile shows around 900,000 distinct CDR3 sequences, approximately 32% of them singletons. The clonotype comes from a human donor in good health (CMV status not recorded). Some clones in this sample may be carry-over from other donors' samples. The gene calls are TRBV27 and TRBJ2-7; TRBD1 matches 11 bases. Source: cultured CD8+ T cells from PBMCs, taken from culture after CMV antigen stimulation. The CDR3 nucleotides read TGTGCCAGCAGGTACGGACAGGGGGCTTACGAGCAGTACTTC. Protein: CASRYGQGAYEQYF.